There are many counts of the clone carrying this T cell receptor beta chain. Its matching antigen is unknown. This sample is drawn from a study of T cells in Graves' hyperthyroidism and ophthalmopathy. Study as a whole: Peripheral blood samples were taken at initial diagnosis, prior to any treatment. Study results and limitations: Blood samples included most of the expanded thyroid clonotypes exceeding 0.001. Ophthalmopathy stood apart from stable hyperthyroidism in a 13 V-J model.

RNA transcripts served as the template for amplifying TCR beta CDR3 regions. First-round RT-PCR with HTBI primers amplified the TCR CDR3 region. A single record per CDR3 protein comes from TCRdb applying MiXCR to the multiplex PCR reads. The data hold approximately 300,000 distinct CDR3 sequences, with around 15% observed a single time. At least 3 on the Clinical Activity Score was recorded for ophthalmopathy patients, who also had NOSPECS grade at least 4 and duration under 3 months. Germline V gene sequence: CDR1 SGHVS, CDR2 FNYEAQ. This CDR3 is built from 18 residues. J gave up 4 bases and V 3 bases, and 10 bases lay outside the gene matches.

This TCR derives from a woman aged 60-75 years with Graves' ophthalmopathy. The rearrangement joins TRBV7-6 to TRBJ2-5, with 14 bases lining up with TRBD2. The source material was blood. The CDR3, as DNA: TGTGCCAGCAGCTTCACGACTAGCGGGGGGGCCGGTGGAGAGACCCAGTACTTC. This gives the protein CASSFTTSGGAGGETQYF.